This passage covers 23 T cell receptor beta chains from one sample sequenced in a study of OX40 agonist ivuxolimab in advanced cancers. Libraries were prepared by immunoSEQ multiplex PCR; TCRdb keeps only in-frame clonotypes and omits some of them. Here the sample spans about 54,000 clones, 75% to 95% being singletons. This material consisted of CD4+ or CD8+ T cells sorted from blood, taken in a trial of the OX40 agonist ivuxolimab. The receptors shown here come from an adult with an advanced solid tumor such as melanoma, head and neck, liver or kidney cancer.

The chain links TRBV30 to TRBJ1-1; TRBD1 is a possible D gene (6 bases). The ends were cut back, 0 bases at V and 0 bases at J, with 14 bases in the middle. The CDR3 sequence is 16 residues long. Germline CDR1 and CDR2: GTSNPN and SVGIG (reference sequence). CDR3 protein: CAWSVLPGQMNTEAFF. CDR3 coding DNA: TGTGCCTGGAGTGTACTCCCCGGACAGATGAACACTGAAGCTTTCTTT.

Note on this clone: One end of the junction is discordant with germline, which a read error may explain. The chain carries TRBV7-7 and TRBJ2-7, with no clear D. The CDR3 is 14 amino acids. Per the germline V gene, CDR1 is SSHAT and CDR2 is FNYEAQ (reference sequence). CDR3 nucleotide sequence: TGTGCTAGCAGCTTAGATGTAGGGACCTACGAGCAGTACTTC. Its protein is CASSLDVGTYEQYF.

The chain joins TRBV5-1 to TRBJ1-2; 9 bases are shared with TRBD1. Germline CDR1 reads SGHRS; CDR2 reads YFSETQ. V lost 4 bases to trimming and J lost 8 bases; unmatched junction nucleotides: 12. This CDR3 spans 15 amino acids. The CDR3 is CASSPILQGAGGYTF. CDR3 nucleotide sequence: TGCGCCAGCAGCCCCATACTACAGGGGGCCGGAGGCTACACCTTC.

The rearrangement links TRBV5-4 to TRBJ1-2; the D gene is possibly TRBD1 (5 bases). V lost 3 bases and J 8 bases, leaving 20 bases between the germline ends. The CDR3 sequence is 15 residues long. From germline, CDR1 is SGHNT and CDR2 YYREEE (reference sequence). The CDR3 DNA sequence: TGTGCCAGCAGCTCGCCGACAGCTTCAATAGAGGGCTACACCTTC. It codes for CASSSPTASIEGYTF.

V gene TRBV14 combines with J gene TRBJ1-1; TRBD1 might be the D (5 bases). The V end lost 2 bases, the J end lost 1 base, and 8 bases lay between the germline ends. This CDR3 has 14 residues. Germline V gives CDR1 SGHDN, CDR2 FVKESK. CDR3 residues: CASSQPDTNTEAFF. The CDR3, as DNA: TGTGCCAGCAGCCAACCGGACACGAACACTGAAGCTTTCTTT.

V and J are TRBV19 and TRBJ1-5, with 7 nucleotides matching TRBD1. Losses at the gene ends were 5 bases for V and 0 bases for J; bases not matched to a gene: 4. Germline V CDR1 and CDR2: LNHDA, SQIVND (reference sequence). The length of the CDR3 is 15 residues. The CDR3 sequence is CASSAGTASNQPQHF. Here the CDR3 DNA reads TGTGCCAGTAGTGCCGGGACAGCTAGCAATCAGCCCCAGCATTTT.

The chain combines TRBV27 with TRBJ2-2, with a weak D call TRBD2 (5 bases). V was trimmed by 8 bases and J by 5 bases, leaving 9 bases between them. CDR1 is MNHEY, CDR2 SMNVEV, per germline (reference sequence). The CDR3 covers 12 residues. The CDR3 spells CASQRGTGELFF. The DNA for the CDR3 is TGTGCCAGCCAACGAGGGACCGGGGAGCTGTTTTTT.

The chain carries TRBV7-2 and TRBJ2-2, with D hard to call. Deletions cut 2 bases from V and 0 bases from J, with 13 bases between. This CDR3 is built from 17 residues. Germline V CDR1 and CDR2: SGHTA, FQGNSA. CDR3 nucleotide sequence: TGTGCCAGCAGCTTAATTGTCGGCTACGCGAACACCGGGGAGCTGTTTTTT. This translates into CASSLIVGYANTGELFF.

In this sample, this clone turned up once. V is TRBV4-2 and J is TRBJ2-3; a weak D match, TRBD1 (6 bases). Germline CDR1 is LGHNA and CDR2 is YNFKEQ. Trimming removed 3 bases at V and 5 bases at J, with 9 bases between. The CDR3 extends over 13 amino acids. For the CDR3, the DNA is TGTGCCAGCAGCCAGGTACAGGGAGATACGCAGTATTTT. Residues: CASSQVQGDTQYF.

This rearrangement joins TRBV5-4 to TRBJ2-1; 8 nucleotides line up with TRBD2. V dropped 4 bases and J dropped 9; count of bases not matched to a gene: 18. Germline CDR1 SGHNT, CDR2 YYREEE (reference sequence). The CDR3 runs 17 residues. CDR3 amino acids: CASSHGIAVAGLGEQFF. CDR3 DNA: TGTGCCAGCAGCCATGGAATCGCGGTAGCGGGACTCGGTGAGCAGTTCTTC.

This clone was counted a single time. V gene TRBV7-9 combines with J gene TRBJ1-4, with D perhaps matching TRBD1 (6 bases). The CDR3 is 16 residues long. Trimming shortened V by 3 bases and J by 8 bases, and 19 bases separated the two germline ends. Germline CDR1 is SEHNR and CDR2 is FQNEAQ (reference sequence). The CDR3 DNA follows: TGTGCCAGCAGCTTTGGGGAGGGGGGAACAGGCGAAAAACTGTTTTTT. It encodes CASSFGEGGTGEKLFF.

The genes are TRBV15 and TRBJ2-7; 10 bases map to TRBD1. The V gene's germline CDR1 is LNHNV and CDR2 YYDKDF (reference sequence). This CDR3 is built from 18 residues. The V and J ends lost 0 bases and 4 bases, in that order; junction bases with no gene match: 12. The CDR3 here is CATSRDADTGQGRYEQYF. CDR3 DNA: TGTGCCACCAGCAGAGATGCAGATACGGGACAGGGGAGGTACGAGCAGTACTTC.

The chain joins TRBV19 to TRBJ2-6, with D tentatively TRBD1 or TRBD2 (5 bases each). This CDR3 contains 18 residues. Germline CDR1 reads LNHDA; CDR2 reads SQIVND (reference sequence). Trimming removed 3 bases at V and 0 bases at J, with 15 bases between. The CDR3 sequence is CASSMRGRSYSGANVLTF. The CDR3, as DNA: TGTGCCAGTAGTATGAGGGGACGAAGTTACTCTGGGGCCAACGTCCTGACTTTC.

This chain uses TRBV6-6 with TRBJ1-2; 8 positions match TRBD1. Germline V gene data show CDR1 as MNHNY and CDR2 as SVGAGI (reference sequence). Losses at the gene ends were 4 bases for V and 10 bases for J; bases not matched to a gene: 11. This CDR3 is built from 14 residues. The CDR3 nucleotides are TGTGCCAGCAGTTCACTGTTTTCGGACAGGGACTACACCTTC. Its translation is CASSSLFSDRDYTF.

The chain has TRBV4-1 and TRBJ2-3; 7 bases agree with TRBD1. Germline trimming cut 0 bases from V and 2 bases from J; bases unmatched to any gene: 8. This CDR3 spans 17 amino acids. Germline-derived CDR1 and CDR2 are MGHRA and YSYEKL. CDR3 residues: CASSQDQTGSITDTQYF. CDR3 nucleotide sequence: TGCGCCAGCAGCCAAGACCAGACAGGGTCGATCACAGATACGCAGTATTTT.

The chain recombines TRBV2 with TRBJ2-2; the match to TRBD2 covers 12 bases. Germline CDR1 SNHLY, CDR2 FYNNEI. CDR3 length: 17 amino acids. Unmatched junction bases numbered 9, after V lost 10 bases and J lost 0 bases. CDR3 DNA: TGTGCCATTCAGAGGACTAGCGGGGATTCGAACACCGGGGAGCTGTTTTTT. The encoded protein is CAIQRTSGDSNTGELFF.

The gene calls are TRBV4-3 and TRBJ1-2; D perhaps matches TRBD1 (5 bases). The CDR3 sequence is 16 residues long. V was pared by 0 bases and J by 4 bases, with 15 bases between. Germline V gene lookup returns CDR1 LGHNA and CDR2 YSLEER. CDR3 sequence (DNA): TGCGCCAGCAGCCAAGATAGCGGACTAGGGGCCTATGGCTACACCTTC. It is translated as CASSQDSGLGAYGYTF.

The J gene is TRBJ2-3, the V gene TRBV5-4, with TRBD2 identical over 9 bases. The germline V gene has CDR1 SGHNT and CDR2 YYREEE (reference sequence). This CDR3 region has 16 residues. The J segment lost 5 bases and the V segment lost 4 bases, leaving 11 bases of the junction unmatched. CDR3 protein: CASSLRPSGAGDTQYF. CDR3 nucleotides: TGTGCCAGCAGCCTTCGGCCTAGCGGGGCGGGAGATACGCAGTATTTT. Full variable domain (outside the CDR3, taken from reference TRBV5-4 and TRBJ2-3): ETGVTQSPTHLIKTRGQQVTLRCSSQSGHNTVSWYQQALGQGPQFIFQYYREEENGRGNFPPRFSGLQFPNYSSELNVNALELDDSALYLCASSLRPSGAGDTQYFGPGTRLTVL.

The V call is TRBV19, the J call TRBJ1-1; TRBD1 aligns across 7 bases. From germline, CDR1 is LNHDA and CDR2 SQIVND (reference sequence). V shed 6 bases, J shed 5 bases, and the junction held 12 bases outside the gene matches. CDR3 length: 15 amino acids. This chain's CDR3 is CASREGGAEFTEAFF. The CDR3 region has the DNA TGTGCCAGTAGAGAAGGGGGCGCGGAATTTACTGAAGCTTTCTTT.

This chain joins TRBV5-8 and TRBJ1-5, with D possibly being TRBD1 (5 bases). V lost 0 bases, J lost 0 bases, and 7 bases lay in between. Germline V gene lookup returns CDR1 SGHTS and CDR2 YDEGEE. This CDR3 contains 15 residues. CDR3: CASSLGGTSNQPQHF. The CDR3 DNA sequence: TGTGCCAGCAGCTTGGGGGGCACTAGCAATCAGCCCCAGCATTTT.

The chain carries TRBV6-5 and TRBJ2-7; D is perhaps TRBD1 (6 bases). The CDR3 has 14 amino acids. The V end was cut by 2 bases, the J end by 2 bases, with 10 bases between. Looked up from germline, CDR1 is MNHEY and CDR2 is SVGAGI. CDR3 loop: CASSYAQGPYEQYF. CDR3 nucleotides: TGTGCCAGCAGTTACGCCCAGGGGCCCTACGAGCAGTACTTC.

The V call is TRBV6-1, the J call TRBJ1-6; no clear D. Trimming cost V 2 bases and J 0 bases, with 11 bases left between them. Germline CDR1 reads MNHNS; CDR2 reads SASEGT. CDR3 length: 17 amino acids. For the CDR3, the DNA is TGTGCCAGCAGTGAAAGAATCTTGGGCTCCTATAATTCACCCCTCCACTTT. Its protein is CASSERILGSYNSPLHF.

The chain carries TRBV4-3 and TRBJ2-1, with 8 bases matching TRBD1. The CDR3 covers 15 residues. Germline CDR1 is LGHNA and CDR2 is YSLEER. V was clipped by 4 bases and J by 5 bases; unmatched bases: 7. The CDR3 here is CASSLRTGRNNEQFF. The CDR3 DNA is TGCGCCAGCAGCCTGAGGACAGGGAGAAACAATGAGCAGTTCTTC.